This passage covers 17 T cell receptor beta chains from one sample sequenced in a study of CD8+ T cells in alopecia areata. Reverse transcribed after extraction, RNA yielded cDNA as the sequencing template. Profiled with immunoSEQ multiplex PCR; TCRdb holds only in-frame clones, not every one. This sample has more than 95,000 clones, with around 64% found just once. The sample was CD4+ T cells sorted from blood. These receptor sequences come from a human donor in good health.

The chain is built from TRBV11-2 and TRBJ2-1; possible D gene TRBD2, 6 bases. V gave up 5 bases and J gave up 12 bases, with 32 bases separating them. The CDR3 extends over 18 amino acids. Looked up from germline, CDR1 is SGHAT and CDR2 is FQNNGV. The CDR3 region is CASSPPGFRTILYQGQFF. As DNA, the CDR3 is TGTGCCAGCAGCCCCCCAGGTTTTCGGACTATCCTGTATCAGGGGCAGTTCTTC.

This clone was counted only a few times. The chain joins TRBV7-2 to TRBJ2-5; perhaps TRBD2 as D (6 bases). From germline, CDR1 is SGHTA and CDR2 FQGNSA. V was clipped by 5 bases and J by 2 bases, with 18 bases between them. The CDR3 totals 16 residues. The CDR3 sequence: CASSPRGVRRQETQYF. The CDR3 region has the DNA TGTGCCAGCAGCCCCCGCGGGGTAAGGCGTCAAGAGACCCAGTACTTC.

J is TRBJ1-1 and V is TRBV29-1, with no clear D. The V end lost 0 bases, the J end lost 1 base, and 9 bases lay between the germline ends. Per the germline V gene, CDR1 is SQVTM and CDR2 is ANQGSEA. This CDR3 has 14 residues. CDR3: CSVEDRGGNTEAFF. In DNA form, the CDR3 reads TGCAGCGTTGAAGATCGCGGTGGGAACACTGAAGCTTTCTTT.

This CDR3 is CSVEDLAGPFNYGYTF. Here the CDR3 DNA reads TGCAGCGTTGAAGATCTGGCAGGGCCCTTCAACTATGGCTACACCTTC. This rearrangement joins TRBV29-1 to TRBJ1-2, with D possibly matching TRBD1 (5 bases). CDR1 SQVTM and CDR2 ANQGSEA come from the germline V gene. Between the trimmed V and J ends, which lost 0 bases and 2 bases, there was a span of 16 bases. The CDR3 length is 16 residues.

This clone was observed once. The genes are TRBV6-6 and TRBJ2-3, with a possible D match to TRBD1 (5 bases). V lost 11 bases, J lost 0 bases, and 15 bases lay in between. The CDR3 has 14 amino acids. CDR1 and CDR2 from the germline V gene are MNHNY and SVGAGI (reference sequence). The CDR3 coding sequence is TGTGCCGCCGGGCTGGGGCTGAGCACAGATACGCAGTATTTT. It codes for CAAGLGLSTDTQYF.

The rearrangement joins TRBV30 to TRBJ1-4; the D gene is possibly TRBD1 (5 bases). Germline CDR1 is GTSNPN and CDR2 is SVGIG (reference sequence). V shed 0 bases and J shed 7 bases, with 15 bases lying between them. CDR3 size: 15 residues. The CDR3 reads CAWSVVWGGGEKLFF. The CDR3 DNA follows: TGTGCCTGGAGTGTAGTGTGGGGGGGTGGTGAAAAACTGTTTTTT.

This clone was recorded a few times. The chain employs TRBV10-3 and TRBJ2-7, with D perhaps TRBD1 (5 bases). The germline gives CDR1 ENHRY, CDR2 SYGVKD. The CDR3 is made up of 11 amino acids. V was pared by 4 bases and J by 4 bases, with 5 bases between. DNA of the CDR3: TGTGCCATCAGTGGGACATACGAGCAGTACTTC. It specifies CAISGTYEQYF.

The V call is TRBV5-1, the J call TRBJ2-1; 12 bases agree with TRBD2. The ends lost 6 bases at V and 1 base at J; junction bases unmatched: 5. This CDR3 is built from 16 residues. Germline CDR1 reads SGHRS; CDR2 reads YFSETQ. The CDR3 DNA reads TGCGCCAGCACCACCCTAGCGGGGGGGTCCTACAATGAGCAGTTCTTC. It is translated as CASTTLAGGSYNEQFF.

This chain joins TRBV4-1 and TRBJ1-6; 8 bases line up with TRBD1. This CDR3 has 15 amino acids. Germline V lookup: CDR1 MGHRA, CDR2 YSYEKL. With V trimmed by 0 bases and J by 10 bases, 5 bases remained unmatched. The CDR3 coding sequence is TGCGCCAGCAGCCAAGAAGACAGGGGACAGTCACCCCTCCACTTT. This sequence encodes CASSQEDRGQSPLHF.

This chain uses TRBV27 with TRBJ1-5; D is ambiguous. Germline V gene data show CDR1 as MNHEY and CDR2 as SMNVEV (reference sequence). Trimming left V 5 bases short and J 2 bases short, with 22 bases between. The CDR3 sequence is 18 residues long. The CDR3 nucleotides read TGTGCCAGCAGTCCCGGGGAGGCGAGTAGGGTGGGCAATCAGCCCCAGCATTTT. Its protein product is CASSPGEASRVGNQPQHF.

In its sample, this clone was seen a few times. The chain links TRBV5-5 to TRBJ2-3; D might be TRBD1 (5 bases). V was cut by 4 bases and J by 8 bases, with 17 bases left in between. Germline V lookup: CDR1 SGHKS, CDR2 YYEKEE (reference sequence). The CDR3 length is 14 residues. CDR3 DNA sequence: TGTGCCAGCAGCCTCCGCTCAGGGCTGGGTACGCAGTATTTT. It is translated as CASSLRSGLGTQYF.

The J gene is TRBJ1-4, the V gene TRBV10-2; D unclear. Deletions cut 3 bases from V and 7 bases from J, with 9 bases between. Germline V gene sequence: CDR1 WSHSY, CDR2 SAAADI. The CDR3 extends over 13 amino acids. The CDR3 DNA follows: TGCGCCAGCAGTGACGGGTACCGTGAAAAACTGTTTTTT. Protein sequence: CASSDGYREKLFF.

J is TRBJ1-5 and V is TRBV10-2; D gene uncertain. The germline V and J ends were trimmed by 3 bases and 6 bases, with 9 bases remaining between them. The CDR3 runs 13 residues. The germline V gene encodes CDR1 WSHSY and CDR2 SAAADI. DNA for the CDR3: TGCGCCAGCAGTGACCTCTGGGGTCAGCCCCAGCATTTT. It specifies CASSDLWGQPQHF.

The chain couples TRBV29-1 to TRBJ2-1, with 7 bases matching TRBD1. V gave up 8 bases and J gave up 15 bases; unmatched junction bases: 13. The length of the CDR3 is 11 residues. Germline V gives CDR1 SQVTM, CDR2 ANQGSEA. Here the CDR3 reads CSCLKQGNTFF. The CDR3 region has the DNA TGCAGCTGCCTTAAACAGGGGAATACGTTCTTC.

V and J are TRBV15 and TRBJ2-5; D is undetermined. The CDR3 sequence is 12 residues long. V shed 3 bases and J shed 7 bases, with 9 bases lying between them. Germline lookup yields CDR1 LNHNV and CDR2 YYDKDF (reference sequence). The CDR3 is CATSRGGVTQYF. In DNA, the CDR3 is TGTGCCACCAGCAGGGGCGGCGTGACCCAGTACTTC.

This sequence joins TRBV15 and TRBJ2-7, with a tentative D call TRBD1 (5 bases). The germline gives CDR1 LNHNV, CDR2 YYDKDF (reference sequence). Trimming removed 0 bases from V and 3 bases from J, with 12 bases in between. The CDR3 consists of 15 residues. In DNA form, the CDR3 reads TGTGCCACCAGCAGAGATCAGGGTGCCCTCTACGAGCAGTACTTC. Protein: CATSRDQGALYEQYF.

V usage is TRBV4-1 and J usage is TRBJ2-7; D may be TRBD2 (6 bases). Trimming removed 0 bases from V and 0 bases from J, with 18 bases in between. CDR3 size: 18 residues. Germline V gene sequence: CDR1 MGHRA, CDR2 YSYEKL. The CDR3 sequence is CASSQEGVGRGYSYEQYF. Written as DNA, the CDR3 is TGCGCCAGCAGCCAAGAAGGGGTGGGGCGGGGCTACTCCTACGAGCAGTACTTC.